A single sample gave rise to the 5 T cell receptor beta chains below, sequenced in a study of neurological immune-mediated disorders. In TCRdb, the 5' RACE reads were re-called with MiXCR into one record per CDR3 protein. This table holds tens of thousands of distinct CDR3 sequences, 2.5% to 3% found once. Specimen: PBMCs. The origin of the receptors is a woman in her thirties with multiple sclerosis.

Ten or more counts support this clonotype. This rearrangement joins TRBV10-3 to TRBJ2-1; 8 bases fit TRBD2. CDR3 size: 15 residues. Germline CDR1 and CDR2: ENHRY and SYGVKD. The V and J ends lost 10 bases and 9 bases, in that order; junction bases with no gene match: 17. CDR3 amino acids: CATSLRAGDFAEQFF. In nucleotides, the CDR3 is TGTGCCACCAGCTTACGAGCGGGAGACTTTGCTGAGCAGTTCTTC.

This clonotype occurred many times. The CDR3 protein is CASSLTTGATYNEQFF. The CDR3 DNA reads as TGCGCCAGCAGCTTGACCACCGGGGCGACCTACAATGAGCAGTTCTTC. The rearrangement uses TRBV5-1 and TRBJ2-1; D is perhaps TRBD1 or TRBD2 (5 bases each). This CDR3 has 16 residues. Germline CDR1 reads SGHRS; CDR2 reads YFSETQ. With 1 base removed from V and 2 bases from J, the gap between germline ends came to 13 bases.

This clonotype was seen ten or more times. The rearrangement links TRBV5-5 to TRBJ2-3, with TRBD1 matching over 7 bases. CDR1 and CDR2 (germline): SGHKS, YYEKEE (reference sequence). Unmatched junction bases numbered 12, after V lost 4 bases and J lost 7 bases. This CDR3 is built from 15 residues. The CDR3 nucleotides read TGTGCCAGCAGCCGCGAGCAGGGGGTTGAAAATACGCAGTATTTT. Protein: CASSREQGVENTQYF.

The sample holds many counts of this clonotype. This CDR3 reads CASSELGTYEQYF. The DNA of the CDR3 is TGTGCCAGCAGTGAATTAGGTACCTACGAGCAGTACTTC. The chain combines TRBV25-1 with TRBJ2-7; D is unresolved. Trimming shortened V by 1 base and J by 2 bases, and 6 bases separated the two germline ends. This CDR3 spans 13 amino acids. Germline V gives CDR1 MGHDK, CDR2 SYGVNS.

Many counts were recorded for this clonotype. This chain joins TRBV12-3 or TRBV12-4 and TRBJ2-7, with D hard to call. This CDR3 is 12 amino acids long. V gave up 3 bases and J gave up 6 bases, with 9 bases separating them. The CDR3 DNA reads TGTGCCAGCAGTTTGGCCCACATCGAGCAGTACTTC. The encoded protein is CASSLAHIEQYF.